The sequence of this T cell receptor (beta chain) was determined in a study of blood T cell repertoires in COVID-19. Study-wide background: The United States, Italy and Spain supplied acute and convalescent COVID-19 samples. T cells, B-cell-depleted T cells, or PBMCs provided the cDNA or gDNA that served as material.

Original handling: Estimates of nucleated cell counts were drawn from the amplification of reference gene primers. Produced via immunoSEQ multiplex PCR; TCRdb's table is partial and in-frame only. Clonal size and the V and J genes are those of that table, whereas D and trimming came from the DNA. The table lists about 74,000 clones, 88% of them singletons. Germline V lookup: CDR1 KGHDR, CDR2 SFDVKD. The CDR3 runs 12 residues. V was cut by 9 bases and J by 7 bases, with 11 bases left in between. The chain carries TRBV24-1 and TRBJ1-4, with a possible D match to TRBD1 (5 bases). This TCR was recovered from a woman older than 75 with active or convalescent COVID-19. The sequencing sample was made of peripheral blood. The CDR3: CATSVGGEKLFF. The CDR3 region has the DNA TGTGCCACCTCAGTGGGGGGTGAAAAACTGTTTTTT.